This T cell receptor beta chain was found in a study of T-cell reconstitution after alpha-beta-depleted transplantation in children. Study-wide points: At around two months after transplant, the alpha-beta T cells were reportedly derived from several hundred expanded clones that came from non-depleted graft cells.

About this clonotype: Its antigen is not known.

A library of TCRbeta sequences, prepared with unique molecular identifiers, was generated. TCRdb fed the PCR reads into MiXCR, producing one record per CDR3 protein. The sample lists 90,000 to 100,000 distinct CDR3 sequences, more than 20% occurring once. V was shortened by 1 base and J by 5 bases, with 13 bases between the two germline ends. The germline V gene encodes CDR1 SGHTA and CDR2 FQGNSA. This CDR3 has 15 residues. V is TRBV7-2 and J is TRBJ2-3; D may be TRBD2 (5 bases). The receptor's source is a boy under 10 years old with acute lymphoblastic leukemia, due to receive a stem cell transplant. The source material was PBMCs, sampled before TCRalphabeta/CD19-depleted stem cell transplant. The CDR3 is CASSLDGISVDTQYF. The CDR3 DNA reads TGTGCCAGCAGCTTAGACGGGATCTCCGTAGATACGCAGTATTTT.